Each of the 32 T cell receptor beta chains below was sequenced from the same sample in a study of monozygotic twins with cystic fibrosis. TCRdb keeps only in-frame clones here, not all; method: immunoSEQ multiplex PCR. Found here are roughly 25,000 clones, around 96% of them singletons; the top ten hold roughly 2.5%. The sample consisted of blood. The receptors stem from a girl aged 2 to 10 with cystic fibrosis.

J is TRBJ2-7 and V is TRBV30; unclear D gene. V was trimmed by 2 bases and J by 3 bases, leaving 11 bases between them. Germline assignment: CDR1 GTSNPN and CDR2 SVGIG (reference sequence). CDR3 length equals 13 residues. The CDR3 nucleotides are TGTGCCTGGAGTTATGCCGTCAGCTACGAGCAGTACTTC. This sequence encodes CAWSYAVSYEQYF.

The J gene is TRBJ2-3, the V gene TRBV6-4; TRBD2 matches 12 bases. V trimming: 2 bases; J trimming: 3 bases; junction bases outside the gene matches: 0. CDR1 is MRHNA and CDR2 is SNTAGT in the germline V gene. The CDR3 loop spans 15 amino acids. The CDR3 here is CASSDGTSGTDTQYF. Here the CDR3 DNA reads TGTGCCAGCAGTGACGGGACTAGCGGGACAGATACGCAGTATTTT.

The genes are TRBV7-6 and TRBJ2-2, with D perhaps TRBD2 (7 bases). Trimming removed 5 bases from V and 2 bases from J, with 18 bases in between. Per germline, CDR1 SGHVS and CDR2 FNYEAQ. The CDR3 sequence is 17 residues long. CDR3: CASSQVGGRRNTGELFF. The CDR3 region has the DNA TGTGCCAGCAGCCAAGTGGGGGGGCGCCGCAACACCGGGGAGCTGTTTTTT.

The CDR3 sequence is CASSEGGALLFEQYF. The DNA for the CDR3 is TGTGCCAGCAGTGAGGGAGGGGCACTCCTATTCGAGCAGTACTTC. The chain joins TRBV2 to TRBJ2-7; 7 bases match TRBD2. The V segment lost 3 bases and the J segment 6 bases; nucleotides outside the gene matches: 11. Germline lookup yields CDR1 SNHLY and CDR2 FYNNEI. This CDR3 comprises 15 residues.

The V call is TRBV2, the J call TRBJ2-3, with D perhaps matching TRBD2 (5 bases). V was clipped by 6 bases and J by 6 bases, with 10 bases between them. The V gene's germline CDR1 is SNHLY and CDR2 FYNNEI. There are 12 residues in the CDR3. CDR3 amino acids: CASSKEVDTQYF. The CDR3 bases are TGTGCCAGCAGCAAGGAGGTGGATACGCAGTATTTT.

V is TRBV27 and J is TRBJ2-7; no reliable D call. Germline CDR1 reads MNHEY; CDR2 reads SMNVEV (reference sequence). V was trimmed by 6 bases and J by 6 bases, leaving 21 bases between them. This CDR3 is 15 amino acids long. Written as DNA, the CDR3 is TGTGCCAGCAGCCCCTTTAAAGGGTCGTATATCGAGCAGTACTTC. The encoded protein is CASSPFKGSYIEQYF.

V is TRBV29-1 and J is TRBJ2-1, with 7 positions matching TRBD1. CDR1 is SQVTM, CDR2 ANQGSEA, per germline. The CDR3 is 17 amino acids. The trim removed 5 bases at V and 2 bases at J, leaving 15 bases unmatched. The CDR3 loop reads CSVLTGFRQYAYNEQFF. The CDR3, as DNA: TGCAGCGTTTTGACAGGGTTCCGACAATACGCCTACAATGAGCAGTTCTTC.

The chain recombines TRBV19 with TRBJ2-3, with D possibly being TRBD2 (6 bases). The CDR3 consists of 17 residues. The V gene's germline CDR1 is LNHDA and CDR2 SQIVND (reference sequence). V dropped 0 bases and J dropped 2 bases, with 15 bases sitting between them. CDR3 bases: TGTGCCAGTAGTATAGATCTCTCTAGCGCGTTCACAGATACGCAGTATTTT. Its translation is CASSIDLSSAFTDTQYF.

The CDR3 coding sequence is TGCGCCAGCAGCTTAAGGGCGCTGGCAGATACGCAGTATTTT. Residues: CASSLRALADTQYF. The chain combines TRBV5-1 with TRBJ2-3, with unresolved D. CDR1 and CDR2 (germline): SGHRS, YFSETQ. Between the trimmed V and J ends, which lost 2 bases and 4 bases, there was a span of 11 bases. This CDR3 has 14 residues. The whole variable domain, filled in from reference TRBV5-1 and TRBJ2-3, reads KAGVTQTPRYLIKTRGQQVTLSCSPISGHRSVSWYQQTPGQGLQFLFEYFSETQRNKGNFPGRFSGRQFSNSRSEMNVSTLELGDSALYLCASSLRALADTQYFGPGTRLTVL.

The chain uses TRBV7-3 and TRBJ2-7, with 7 bases identical to TRBD1. The trim removed 0 bases at V and 3 bases at J, leaving 5 bases unmatched. Germline V CDR1 and CDR2: SGHTA, FQGTGA. The CDR3 sequence is 15 residues long. CDR3 nucleotides: TGTGCCAGCAGCTTAACGGGACAGCCAAGCTACGAGCAGTACTTC. This sequence encodes CASSLTGQPSYEQYF.

J is TRBJ2-1 and V is TRBV27, with unresolved D. Germline V gene lookup returns CDR1 MNHEY and CDR2 SMNVEV (reference sequence). V lost 6 bases to trimming and J lost 2 bases, with 17 bases between them. This CDR3 has 16 residues. CDR3 region: CASSRGRLGAYNEQFF. The CDR3 bases are TGTGCCAGCAGCCGAGGCCGCCTTGGCGCCTACAATGAGCAGTTCTTC.

The V gene is TRBV20-1, the J gene TRBJ2-7; D remains ambiguous. CDR1 is DFQATT and CDR2 is SNEGSKA in the germline V gene (reference sequence). The V gene lost 3 bases and the J gene lost 6 bases, with 9 bases spanning the gap. The CDR3 totals 11 residues. CDR3 sequence reads: CSASREGEQYF. CDR3 sequence (DNA): TGCAGTGCTAGTAGGGAAGGCGAGCAGTACTTC.

The chain employs TRBV9 and TRBJ1-1; D ambiguous. This CDR3 contains 13 residues. The germline V gene encodes CDR1 SGDLS and CDR2 YYNGEE. Trimming took off 3 bases at V and 1 base at J, with 7 bases between the two ends. The CDR3, as DNA: TGTGCCAGCAGCGCAAGGACGAACACTGAAGCTTTCTTT. It codes for CASSARTNTEAFF. The variable domain in full, completed from reference TRBV9 and TRBJ1-1, reads DSGVTQTPKHLITATGQRVTLRCSPRSGDLSVYWYQQSLDQGLQFLIQYYNGEERAKGNILERFSAQQFPDLHSELNLSSLELGDSALYFCASSARTNTEAFFGQGTRLTVV.

This chain joins TRBV14 and TRBJ2-7; D gene ambiguous. The V end was cut by 1 base, the J end by 2 bases, with 9 bases between. This CDR3 comprises 14 residues. Germline values: CDR1 SGHDN, CDR2 FVKESK. CDR3 DNA: TGTGCCAGCAGCCAAGTGGGCTTTACCTACGAGCAGTACTTC. Translation gives CASSQVGFTYEQYF.

J is TRBJ2-3 and V is TRBV4-1; 7 bases line up with TRBD2. Germline V gene lookup returns CDR1 MGHRA and CDR2 YSYEKL. The CDR3 spans 15 residues. V lost 4 bases and J lost 0; bases outside the gene matches: 4. CDR3 region: CASSRERGSTDTQYF. The DNA of the CDR3 is TGCGCCAGCAGCCGAGAGCGGGGCAGCACAGATACGCAGTATTTT.

This rearrangement joins TRBV4-3 to TRBJ2-7, with TRBD2 as a possible D gene (6 bases). V was clipped by 3 bases and J by 1 base, with 13 bases between them. The CDR3 extends over 15 amino acids. The germline V gene encodes CDR1 LGHNA and CDR2 YSLEER. CDR3 sequence (DNA): TGCGCCAGCAGCCAGACACTAGCAGAGTCCTACGAGCAGTACTTC. It codes for CASSQTLAESYEQYF.

The chain joins TRBV27 to TRBJ1-5; the D is unclear. This CDR3 has 15 amino acids. From germline, CDR1 is MNHEY and CDR2 SMNVEV (reference sequence). V lost 0 bases and J lost 3, with 9 bases in between. The CDR3 loop reads CASSLSWQLNQPQHF. As DNA, the CDR3 is TGTGCCAGCAGTTTATCGTGGCAGCTCAATCAGCCCCAGCATTTT.

This chain uses TRBV18 with TRBJ2-7, with 8 positions matching TRBD1. The CDR3 spans 14 residues. Trimming cost V 5 bases and J 4 bases; bases outside gene matches: 7. Germline CDR1 and CDR2: KGHSH and LQKENI. The CDR3 region is CASSSRTGLYEQYF. In DNA, the CDR3 is TGTGCCAGCTCATCCAGGACAGGGTTATACGAGCAGTACTTC.

V and J are TRBV29-1 and TRBJ1-5; the D gene is possibly TRBD1 (5 bases). Per the germline V gene, CDR1 is SQVTM and CDR2 is ANQGSEA. The V end was cut by 1 base, the J end by 4 bases, with 8 bases between. CDR3 length: 13 residues. DNA for the CDR3: TGCAGCGTTGAAGTAGGGGTTAATCAGCCCCAGCATTTT. Translated: CSVEVGVNQPQHF.

The V and J genes are TRBV27 and TRBJ2-7, with TRBD2 matching 7 bases. After removal of 2 bases from V and 1 base from J, the junction contained 8 bases not matched to a gene. There are 16 residues in the CDR3. Germline lookup yields CDR1 MNHEY and CDR2 SMNVEV (reference sequence). CDR3 coding DNA: TGTGCCAGCAGTTTAACCTCGACTAGCTCTTCCTACGAGCAGTACTTC. It encodes CASSLTSTSSSYEQYF.

The chain joins TRBV27 to TRBJ2-7, with a possible D match to TRBD1 (6 bases). The CDR3 contains 13 residues. Germline V gene data show CDR1 as MNHEY and CDR2 as SMNVEV (reference sequence). V was cut by 6 bases and J by 0 bases, with 9 bases left in between. CDR3 amino acids: CASRGTFSYEQYF. Written as DNA, the CDR3 is TGTGCCAGCAGGGGGACATTCTCCTACGAGCAGTACTTC.

The chain carries TRBV5-1 and TRBJ2-7, with D possibly TRBD1 on 6 matching bases. V was trimmed by 3 bases and J by 3 bases, leaving 13 bases between them. CDR3 length equals 14 residues. Germline V lookup: CDR1 SGHRS, CDR2 YFSETQ. CDR3 bases: TGCGCCAGCAGCTATTCAGGGGTCGACTACGAGCAGTACTTC. It codes for CASSYSGVDYEQYF. Full variable domain (remainder filled in from reference TRBV5-1 and TRBJ2-7): KAGVTQTPRYLIKTRGQQVTLSCSPISGHRSVSWYQQTPGQGLQFLFEYFSETQRNKGNFPGRFSGRQFSNSRSEMNVSTLELGDSALYLCASSYSGVDYEQYFGPGTRLTVT.

J is TRBJ1-1 and V is TRBV4-1; D gene uncertain. From germline, CDR1 is MGHRA and CDR2 YSYEKL. This CDR3 is 15 amino acids long. Trimming took off 4 bases at V and 2 bases at J, with 14 bases between the two ends. CDR3 loop: CASSPAGGANTEAFF. CDR3 DNA sequence: TGCGCCAGCAGCCCGGCGGGAGGAGCAAACACTGAAGCTTTCTTT.

CDR3 residues: CASSPVWGRLAEAFF. CDR3 nucleotide sequence: TGTGCCAGCAGCCCCGTATGGGGGAGGCTCGCTGAAGCTTTCTTT. V usage is TRBV14 and J usage is TRBJ1-1; possibly TRBD1 for D (5 bases). This CDR3 contains 15 residues. Germline V gene sequence: CDR1 SGHDN, CDR2 FVKESK. Trimming took off 4 bases at V and 6 bases at J, with 18 bases between the two ends.

The V call is TRBV9, the J call TRBJ1-3; 7 nucleotides align to TRBD1. V trimming: 5 bases; J trimming: 3 bases; junction bases outside the gene matches: 8. CDR3 length: 15 amino acids. Looked up from germline, CDR1 is SGDLS and CDR2 is YYNGEE. The CDR3 sequence: CASSVGTAFGNTIYF. The CDR3 DNA sequence: TGTGCCAGCAGTGTCGGGACAGCGTTTGGAAACACCATATATTTT.

V and J are TRBV11-2 and TRBJ2-7, with 10 bases lining up with TRBD2. This CDR3 is 13 amino acids long. Germline V gene lookup returns CDR1 SGHAT and CDR2 FQNNGV. The V segment lost 5 bases and the J segment 4 bases; nucleotides outside the gene matches: 2. CDR3 sequence: CASSPLAGYEQYF. CDR3 nucleotide sequence: TGTGCCAGCAGCCCACTAGCGGGGTACGAGCAGTACTTC.

This sequence joins TRBV27 and TRBJ1-4; 7 bases are a match to TRBD1. The V and J ends lost 2 bases and 10 bases, in that order; junction bases with no gene match: 7. The CDR3 is made up of 14 amino acids. Germline V gene data show CDR1 as MNHEY and CDR2 as SMNVEV (reference sequence). The CDR3 DNA reads TGTGCCAGCAGTTTAACAGGGGAGGGGGGAAAACTGTTTTTT. Residues: CASSLTGEGGKLFF.

The sample holds one count of this clone. The chain uses TRBV7-2 and TRBJ1-2; 9 bases fit TRBD1. CDR1 and CDR2 from the germline V gene are SGHTA and FQGNSA. The CDR3 totals 14 residues. Trimming took 5 bases from V and 7 from J; bases not matched to a gene: 8. CDR3 nucleotides: TGTGCCAGCAGCCCTGACAGGGGGAGGCCTGGCTACACCTTC. It translates to CASSPDRGRPGYTF.

The chain recombines TRBV10-3 with TRBJ2-3; D remains ambiguous. The CDR3 extends over 16 amino acids. Trimming shortened V by 4 bases and J by 2 bases, and 16 bases separated the two germline ends. The germline gives CDR1 ENHRY, CDR2 SYGVKD. This chain's CDR3 is CAISGANSISTDTQYF. The CDR3 nucleotides read TGTGCCATCAGTGGGGCTAACTCAATATCCACAGATACGCAGTATTTT.

The chain joins TRBV2 to TRBJ2-6; D call uncertain. With 8 bases removed from V and 1 base from J, the gap between germline ends came to 9 bases. The length of the CDR3 is 14 residues. Germline-derived CDR1 and CDR2 are SNHLY and FYNNEI. CDR3 in amino acids: CASRPESGANVLTF. The CDR3 DNA follows: TGTGCCAGCCGTCCAGAGTCTGGGGCCAACGTCCTGACTTTC.

The chain is built from TRBV30 and TRBJ2-7, with a weak D call TRBD1 (5 bases). CDR3 length: 13 amino acids. The V end was cut by 5 bases, the J end by 3 bases, with 14 bases between. Germline V gives CDR1 GTSNPN, CDR2 SVGIG (reference sequence). CDR3 sequence reads: CAWVGQWGYEQYF. CDR3 bases: TGTGCCTGGGTCGGACAATGGGGCTACGAGCAGTACTTC.

The chain is built from TRBV5-1 and TRBJ2-1, with D hard to call. This CDR3 spans 14 amino acids. The V end lost 1 base, the J end lost 8 bases, and 13 bases lay between the germline ends. CDR1 is SGHRS, CDR2 YFSETQ, per germline. As DNA, the CDR3 is TGCGCCAGCAGCTTGAAAGTGAGTGGGGATGAGCAGTTCTTC. This sequence encodes CASSLKVSGDEQFF.